The clone carrying this T cell receptor (beta chain) was found a few times. Its cognate antigen is unknown. The data originate from a study of beta chain features in type 1 diabetes. Broader study findings: Among patients, naive, central memory and Treg TCRB repertoires appeared more similar than among healthy donors. All four CD4+ subsets of Type 1 diabetes patients contained TCRB CDR3s that were moderately but significantly shorter.

CDR1 is SGHRS, CDR2 YFSETQ, per germline. V gave up 0 bases and J gave up 4 bases, with 5 bases separating them. This CDR3 spans 13 amino acids. Expressed TCRB transcripts were sequenced, since all the RNA that had been isolated was reverse transcribed. Assay used: immunoSEQ multiplex PCR; TCRdb lists only in-frame clones, some missing. Of fewer than 200,000 clones listed, 10% were seen once; the top ten hold under 0.55%. The sample taken for sequencing was central memory CD4+ T cells from blood. The receptor comes from a man aged 25 to 45 with type 1 diabetes. The rearrangement joins TRBV5-1 to TRBJ1-5; D unresolved. The CDR3 region is CASSLAENQPQHF. The DNA of the CDR3 is TGCGCCAGCAGCTTGGCTGAGAATCAGCCCCAGCATTTT.